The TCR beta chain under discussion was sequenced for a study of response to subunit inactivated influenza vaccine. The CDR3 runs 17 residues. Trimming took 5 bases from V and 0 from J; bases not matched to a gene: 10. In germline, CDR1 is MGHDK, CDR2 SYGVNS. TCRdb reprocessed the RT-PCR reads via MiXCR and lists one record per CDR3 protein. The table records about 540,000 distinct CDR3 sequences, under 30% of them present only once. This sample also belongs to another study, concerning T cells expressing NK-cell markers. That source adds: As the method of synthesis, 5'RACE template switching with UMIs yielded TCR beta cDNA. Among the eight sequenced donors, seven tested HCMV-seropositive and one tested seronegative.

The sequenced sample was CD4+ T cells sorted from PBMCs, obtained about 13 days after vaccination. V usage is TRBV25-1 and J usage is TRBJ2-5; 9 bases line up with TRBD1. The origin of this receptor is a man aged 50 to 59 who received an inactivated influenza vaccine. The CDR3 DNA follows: TGTGCCAGCAGTCCGTGGGTGGGGGACAGGGACCAAGAGACCCAGTACTTC. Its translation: CASSPWVGDRDQETQYF.